Shown below are 21 T cell receptor beta chains from a single sample sequenced in a study of shared clonotypes between healthy human individuals. Assay: immunoSEQ multiplex PCR; the TCRdb copy retains only in-frame clones and omits some. The table lists some 1.5 million clones, 95% to 99% of them singletons. The sequenced material came from naive CD4+ T cells sorted from blood. Subset of the sample: CD45RA+ positively selected. The receptors originated from a man aged 30-40 years in good health.

The chain recombines TRBV6-1 with TRBJ2-2; D is ambiguous. CDR1 is MNHNS and CDR2 is SASEGT in the germline V gene. Trimming took 6 bases from V and 7 from J, leaving 6 bases between them. The CDR3 loop spans 11 amino acids. CDR3 nucleotides: TGTGCCAGCAGCCGTCTCGGGGAGCTGTTTTTT. It encodes CASSRLGELFF.

The chain joins TRBV15 to TRBJ2-5; D might be TRBD1 (5 bases). The CDR3 extends over 15 amino acids. Germline assignment: CDR1 LNHNV and CDR2 YYDKDF (reference sequence). V was shortened by 1 base and J by 2 bases, with 11 bases between the two germline ends. The CDR3 loop is CATSRVGVVQETQYF. Here the CDR3 DNA reads TGTGCCACCAGCAGAGTAGGGGTAGTTCAAGAGACCCAGTACTTC.

The V call is TRBV10-3, the J call TRBJ2-1, with TRBD1 matching over 10 bases. V lost 4 bases to trimming and J lost 3 bases; unmatched junction nucleotides: 12. The CDR3 extends over 18 amino acids. Germline V gene sequence: CDR1 ENHRY, CDR2 SYGVKD. The CDR3 DNA reads TGTGCCATCAGTGCGTCGCGGGGGGACAGGGGTATCTACAATGAGCAGTTCTTC. Its translation: CAISASRGDRGIYNEQFF.

The chain is built from TRBV29-1 and TRBJ2-3; perhaps D is TRBD1 or TRBD2 (5 bases each). V was pared by 6 bases and J by 4 bases, with 20 bases between. Looked up from germline, CDR1 is SQVTM and CDR2 is ANQGSEA. The CDR3 length is 15 residues. CDR3 in DNA: TGCAGCGTCGATCGATTAAGCTGGGGACCAGATACGCAGTATTTT. This codes for CSVDRLSWGPDTQYF.

J is TRBJ2-7 and V is TRBV11-2, with D perhaps given as TRBD1 or TRBD2 (5 bases each). This CDR3 region has 14 residues. Trimming pared 5 bases from V and 7 bases from J, leaving 18 bases between. Per germline, CDR1 SGHAT and CDR2 FQNNGV. The CDR3 DNA sequence: TGTGCCAGCAGCACCCCGGGACGGCGATTGGAGCAGTACTTC. Its translation is CASSTPGRRLEQYF.

The V gene is TRBV29-1, the J gene TRBJ1-2; D remains ambiguous. The CDR3 has 13 amino acids. CDR1 is SQVTM and CDR2 is ANQGSEA in the germline V gene. The germline V and J ends were trimmed by 7 bases and 0 bases, with 12 bases remaining between them. CDR3: CSATEGANYGYTF. The CDR3 coding sequence is TGCAGCGCGACGGAAGGAGCTAACTATGGCTACACCTTC.

V usage is TRBV2 and J usage is TRBJ1-1; D possibly corresponds to TRBD1 (5 bases). Germline lookup yields CDR1 SNHLY and CDR2 FYNNEI. The CDR3 covers 15 residues. V lost 10 bases and J lost 0, with 18 bases in between. CDR3 region: CATQGLAFMNTEAFF. CDR3 DNA sequence: TGTGCCACTCAGGGTTTAGCTTTCATGAACACTGAAGCTTTCTTT.

This chain uses TRBV9 with TRBJ2-5; TRBD2 matches 7 bases. The DNA matches TRBJ2-7 better at its end, which makes the J call doubtful. The CDR3 runs 12 residues. The germline CDR1 and CDR2 sequences are SGDLS and YYNGEE. Written as DNA, the CDR3 is TGTGCCAGCAGCGGAACTAGCGACGAGCAGTACTTC. Encoded protein: CASSGTSDEQYF.

V and J are TRBV19 and TRBJ1-2; D gene ambiguous. V lost 8 bases to trimming and J lost 4 bases, with 14 bases between them. CDR3 size: 13 residues. Germline V lookup: CDR1 LNHDA, CDR2 SQIVND (reference sequence). CDR3: CASVPPGGYGYTF. DNA of the CDR3: TGTGCCAGTGTTCCTCCTGGCGGCTATGGCTACACCTTC.

The chain combines TRBV5-4 with TRBJ2-5, with D possibly being TRBD1 (6 bases). V was trimmed by 1 base and J by 2 bases, leaving 12 bases between them. The CDR3 spans 15 residues. Per the germline V gene, CDR1 is SGHNT and CDR2 is YYREEE (reference sequence). The CDR3 DNA follows: TGTGCCAGCAGCTTGACAGGGACGCGGCAAGAGACCCAGTACTTC. Amino acid sequence: CASSLTGTRQETQYF.

CDR3 nucleotides: TGTGCCAGCAGCAAAATAGCGGGAGCGAACACCGGGGAGCTGTTTTTT. Its translation: CASSKIAGANTGELFF. The gene calls are TRBV9 and TRBJ2-2; 9 positions match TRBD2. Trimming removed 4 bases from V and 0 bases from J; junction bases left unmatched: 4. The CDR3 loop spans 16 amino acids. Germline-derived CDR1 and CDR2 are SGDLS and YYNGEE.

The chain links TRBV7-8 to TRBJ1-2; the D is unclear. CDR1 is SGHVS, CDR2 FQNEAQ, per germline. This CDR3 comprises 14 residues. V gave up 1 base and J gave up 11 bases, with 17 bases separating them. CDR3 nucleotides: TGTGCCAGCAGCTTAGGACCGTCTGCCTATTGGTACACCTTC. It translates to CASSLGPSAYWYTF.

Comment on this clone: This may be a read error: a much more frequent sequence differs by one nucleotide. The same CDR3 is also encoded by other DNA sequences in this sample. The chain recombines TRBV5-5 with TRBJ2-5; tentatively, D is TRBD1 (5 bases). CDR3 length: 13 amino acids. Between the trimmed V and J ends, which lost 0 bases and 2 bases, there was a span of 5 bases. CDR1 and CDR2 from the germline V gene are SGHKS and YYEKEE (reference sequence). CDR3 sequence (DNA): TGTGCCAGCAGCTTGGGACAGCAAGAGACCCAGTACTTC. Residues: CASSLGQQETQYF.

V and J are TRBV5-1 and TRBJ2-3; D is ambiguous. This CDR3 is 16 amino acids long. The V gene lost 0 bases and the J gene lost 0 bases, with 11 bases spanning the gap. Germline values: CDR1 SGHRS, CDR2 YFSETQ. In DNA form, the CDR3 reads TGCGCCAGCAGCTTGGACGTTGGAACTAGCACAGATACGCAGTATTTT. Protein product: CASSLDVGTSTDTQYF.

The chain employs TRBV11-2 and TRBJ2-7; D may be TRBD2 (5 bases). V was clipped by 0 bases and J by 4 bases, with 13 bases between them. The CDR3 is 15 residues long. Germline CDR1 SGHAT, CDR2 FQNNGV. The CDR3 DNA reads as TGTGCCAGCAGCTTAGAGACCGGGAAAGGGTACGAGCAGTACTTC. This gives the protein CASSLETGKGYEQYF.

The chain uses TRBV27 and TRBJ2-1; TRBD2 agrees at 8 bases. Germline CDR1 is MNHEY and CDR2 is SMNVEV (reference sequence). The CDR3 contains 14 residues. V shed 7 bases and J 7 bases; nucleotides not matched to a gene: 9. In nucleotides, the CDR3 is TGTGCCAGCACCCCTATAGCGGGACGGAATGAGCAGTTCTTC. Protein sequence: CASTPIAGRNEQFF.

The chain combines TRBV10-3 with TRBJ2-1; 11 bases fit TRBD2. CDR3 size: 14 residues. Germline V gives CDR1 ENHRY, CDR2 SYGVKD. V shed 10 bases and J 1 base; nucleotides not matched to a gene: 3. CDR3 nucleotide sequence: TGTGCCACTGTAGCGGGAGGGTCCTACAATGAGCAGTTCTTC. This codes for CATVAGGSYNEQFF.

V and J are TRBV5-1 and TRBJ2-5, with D tentatively TRBD2 (5 bases). The CDR3 covers 16 residues. Germline V gene data show CDR1 as SGHRS and CDR2 as YFSETQ. V was cut by 0 bases and J by 0 bases, with 12 bases left in between. This CDR3 reads CASSLGGVGDQETQYF. CDR3 DNA: TGCGCCAGCAGCTTGGGGGGTGTCGGGGACCAAGAGACCCAGTACTTC.

Regarding this clone: Relative to the germline gene, one junction end is altered; a read error may explain this. The chain carries TRBV13 and TRBJ2-4; D gene uncertain. The CDR3 is 14 residues long. Germline CDR1 and CDR2: PRHDT and FYEKMQ (reference sequence). The CDR3 loop is CASSIGVGKNIQYF. Here the CDR3 DNA reads TGTGCCAGCAGCATAGGCGTCGGCAAAAACATTCAGTACTTC.

This chain uses TRBV5-1 with TRBJ2-7, with D perhaps TRBD1 or TRBD2 (6 bases each). Germline CDR1 reads SGHRS; CDR2 reads YFSETQ. V shed 6 bases and J shed 2 bases, with 15 bases lying between them. CDR3 length equals 14 residues. CDR3 protein: CASTRGGSTYEQYF. Here the CDR3 DNA reads TGCGCCAGCACCCGAGGGGGGAGCACCTACGAGCAGTACTTC.

The V gene is TRBV11-1, the J gene TRBJ1-3; 8 bases are shared with TRBD1. Germline values: CDR1 SGHAT, CDR2 FQDESV (reference sequence). J was trimmed by 1 base and V by 3 bases; bases with no gene match: 8. The CDR3 length is 17 residues. In DNA, the CDR3 is TGTGCCAGCAGCTTCAGGGGGCGCGGGGTGTCTGGAAACACCATATATTTT. This gives the protein CASSFRGRGVSGNTIYF.